This record looks at one T cell receptor (beta chain) sequence and its context. Antigen unknown. Sequenced by immunoSEQ multiplex PCR; TCRdb stores in-frame clones only, minus some. In the table there are approximately 2.4 million clones, under 97% of which are singletons. Donors had no recently reported acute infections or vaccinations and were HIV-negative. Each sample came from a Caucasian adult donor living in Nashville, Tennessee. The sample comes from a study of shared clonotypes between healthy human individuals. Study results and limitations: Genetic and exposure-history diversity was limited by the few donors. A generally larger estimated richness was seen in naive subsets than in memory subsets.

Trimming took off 10 bases at V and 5 bases at J, with 18 bases between the two ends. CDR1 SGHRS and CDR2 YFSETQ come from the germline V gene. CDR3 length: 14 amino acids. The origin of this receptor is a man between 18 and 29 years old in good health. The J gene is TRBJ2-2, the V gene TRBV5-1; tentatively, D is TRBD1 (6 bases). The material sequenced was naive CD4+ T cells sorted from blood. Subset defined: CD45RA+ positively selected. The CDR3 reads CACSQGPRTGELFF. The CDR3 nucleotides read TGCGCCTGTAGTCAGGGGCCGAGGACCGGGGAGCTGTTTTTT.